The subject of this entry is one TCR beta chain. Its target is unknown. The sample comes from a study of identical twins. Study-level findings and limits: There is a chance that invariant MAIT and iNKT cells partially muddied zero-insertion analyses. The more abundant beta clonotypes in cord blood had fewer insertions, and memory repertoires did not show this. Low generation probability was overrepresented in out-of-frame alpha sequences shared by twins. Weaker excess twin sharing was observed in beta out-of-frame sequences.

This CDR3 has 17 residues. With 5 bases clipped from V and 5 bases from J, the junction kept 13 bases outside the gene matches. From germline, CDR1 is SEHNR and CDR2 FQNEAQ (reference sequence). One entry per CDR3 protein results from TCRdb running MiXCR on the 5' RACE reads. The table shows approximately 220,000 distinct CDR3 sequences, with about a tenth occurring only once. V and J are TRBV7-9 and TRBJ2-3; 10 nucleotides align to TRBD2. The clonotype comes from a woman younger than 35 in good health. Sample: memory (CD45RO+) T cells sorted from blood. CDR3 bases: TGTGCCAGCAGCACAGCAGGGACTAGCGCGTTTGGAGATACGCAGTATTTT. Translation: CASSTAGTSAFGDTQYF.